Only a few counts were recorded for the clone carrying this T cell receptor beta chain. As yet, its antigen is unknown. The data were taken from a study of T cell responses to AZD1222 COVID-19 vaccine. Findings and limits, study-wide: Donors, mostly white British, included more females; clonal diversity was possibly underestimated. All repertoire sampling was performed exclusively after the peak T cell response. Regions 160-218 and 743-854 dominated among vaccine-associated CD4 TCRs spanning spike.

Samples with a second dose at about 4 or about 12 weeks were pooled together. Measured with immunoSEQ multiplex PCR; TCRdb has only the in-frame clones, and not every one. The table records 95,000 to 100,000 clones, approximately 89% of them present only once. Per the germline V gene, CDR1 is SGHKS and CDR2 is YYEKEE (reference sequence). This CDR3 region has 15 residues. Trimming left V 0 bases short and J 0 bases short, with 7 bases between. The receptor was derived from an adult who received the AZD1222 COVID-19 vaccine. Material: peripheral blood, obtained 28 days after the second AZD1222 dose. This sequence joins TRBV5-5 and TRBJ2-1; perhaps TRBD1 as D (5 bases). CDR3 DNA: TGTGCCAGCAGCTTGGCCAGGGACTCCTACAATGAGCAGTTCTTC. Its protein is CASSLARDSYNEQFF.